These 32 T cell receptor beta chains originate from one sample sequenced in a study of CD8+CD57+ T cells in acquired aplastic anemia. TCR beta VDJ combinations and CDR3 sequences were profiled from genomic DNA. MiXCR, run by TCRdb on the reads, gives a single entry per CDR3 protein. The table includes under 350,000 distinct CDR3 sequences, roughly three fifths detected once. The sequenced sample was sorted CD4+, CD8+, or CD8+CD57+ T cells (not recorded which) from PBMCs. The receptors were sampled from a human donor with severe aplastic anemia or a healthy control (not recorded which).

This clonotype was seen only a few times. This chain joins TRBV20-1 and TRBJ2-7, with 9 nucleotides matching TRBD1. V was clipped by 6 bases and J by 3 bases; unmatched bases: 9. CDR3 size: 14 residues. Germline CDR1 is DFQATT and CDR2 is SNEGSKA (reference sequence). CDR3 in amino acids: CSADSGTGLYEQYF. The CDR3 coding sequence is TGCAGTGCCGACTCCGGGACAGGGCTCTACGAGCAGTACTTC.

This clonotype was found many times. CDR3 nucleotide sequence: TGTGCCAGCATCGATGGACAGGACCCAGCCAAAAACATTCAGTACTTC. It yields the protein CASIDGQDPAKNIQYF. This chain links TRBV2 with TRBJ2-4, with 7 bases lining up with TRBD1. Germline V gene sequence: CDR1 SNHLY, CDR2 FYNNEI. CDR3 length: 16 residues. Trimming removed 7 bases from V and 0 bases from J; junction bases left unmatched: 9. The full variable domain, completed using reference TRBV2 and TRBJ2-4, is EPEVTQTPSHQVTQMGQEVILRCVPISNHLYFYWYRQILGQKVEFLVSFYNNEISEKSEIFDDQFSVERPDGSNFTLKIRSTKLEDSAMYFCASIDGQDPAKNIQYFGAGTRLSVL.

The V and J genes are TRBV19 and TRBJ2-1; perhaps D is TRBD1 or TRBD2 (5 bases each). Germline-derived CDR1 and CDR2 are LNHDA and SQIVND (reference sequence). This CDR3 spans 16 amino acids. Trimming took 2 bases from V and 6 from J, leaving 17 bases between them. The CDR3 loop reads CASSILDTPGGNEQFF. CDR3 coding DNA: TGTGCCAGTAGTATACTTGACACTCCTGGGGGCAATGAGCAGTTCTTC.

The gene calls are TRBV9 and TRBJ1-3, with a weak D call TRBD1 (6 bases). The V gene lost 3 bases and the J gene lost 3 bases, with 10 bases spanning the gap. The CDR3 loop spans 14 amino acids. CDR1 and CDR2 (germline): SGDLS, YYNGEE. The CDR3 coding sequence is TGTGCCAGCAGCGCCCGAGGGGGTGGAAACACCATATATTTT. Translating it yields CASSARGGGNTIYF. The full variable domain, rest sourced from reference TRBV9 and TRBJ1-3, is DSGVTQTPKHLITATGQRVTLRCSPRSGDLSVYWYQQSLDQGLQFLIQYYNGEERAKGNILERFSAQQFPDLHSELNLSSLELGDSALYFCASSARGGGNTIYFGEGSWLTVV.

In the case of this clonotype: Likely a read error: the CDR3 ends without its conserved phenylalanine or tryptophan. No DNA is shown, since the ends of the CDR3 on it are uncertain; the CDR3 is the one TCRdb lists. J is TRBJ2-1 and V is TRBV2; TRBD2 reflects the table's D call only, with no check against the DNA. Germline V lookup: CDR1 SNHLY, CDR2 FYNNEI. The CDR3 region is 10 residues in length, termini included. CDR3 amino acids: CASRGVSGGA.

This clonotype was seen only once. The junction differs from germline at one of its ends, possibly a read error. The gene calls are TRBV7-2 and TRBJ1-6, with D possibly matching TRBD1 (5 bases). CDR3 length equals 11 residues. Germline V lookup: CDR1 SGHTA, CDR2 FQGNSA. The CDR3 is CASSHNPGQGF. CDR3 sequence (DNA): TGTGCCAGCAGCCACAACCCCGGGCAGGGTTTT.

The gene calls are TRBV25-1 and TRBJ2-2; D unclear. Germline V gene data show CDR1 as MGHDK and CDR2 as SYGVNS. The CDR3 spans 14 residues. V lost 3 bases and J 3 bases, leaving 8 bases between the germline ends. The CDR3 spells CASSDGTHTGELFF. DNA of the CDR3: TGTGCCAGCAGTGATGGTACGCACACCGGGGAGCTGTTTTTT.

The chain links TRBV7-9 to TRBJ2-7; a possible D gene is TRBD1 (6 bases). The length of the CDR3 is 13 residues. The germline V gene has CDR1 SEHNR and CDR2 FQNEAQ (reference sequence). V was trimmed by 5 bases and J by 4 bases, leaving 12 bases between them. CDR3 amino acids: CASSTGQPYEQYF. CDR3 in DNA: TGTGCCAGCAGCACCGGACAGCCTTACGAGCAGTACTTC. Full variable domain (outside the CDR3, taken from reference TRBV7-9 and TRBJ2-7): DTGVSQNPRHKITKRGQNVTFRCDPISEHNRLYWYRQTLGQGPEFLTYFQNEAQLEKSRLLSDRFSAERPKGSFSTLEIQRTEQGDSAMYLCASSTGQPYEQYFGPGTRLTVT.

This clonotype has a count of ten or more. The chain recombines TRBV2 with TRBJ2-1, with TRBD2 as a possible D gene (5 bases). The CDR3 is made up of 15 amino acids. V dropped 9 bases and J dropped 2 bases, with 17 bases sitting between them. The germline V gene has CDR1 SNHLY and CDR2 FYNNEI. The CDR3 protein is CARVEVQSPYNEQFF. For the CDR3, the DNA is TGTGCCAGGGTGGAGGTCCAGTCCCCCTACAATGAGCAGTTCTTC.

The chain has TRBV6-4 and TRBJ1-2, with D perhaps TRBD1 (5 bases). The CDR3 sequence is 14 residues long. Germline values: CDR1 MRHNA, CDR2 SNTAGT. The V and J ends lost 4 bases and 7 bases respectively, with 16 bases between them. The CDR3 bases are TGTGCCAGCAGTGCGGGGACCGTCCTCGGTGGCTACACCTTC. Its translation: CASSAGTVLGGYTF.

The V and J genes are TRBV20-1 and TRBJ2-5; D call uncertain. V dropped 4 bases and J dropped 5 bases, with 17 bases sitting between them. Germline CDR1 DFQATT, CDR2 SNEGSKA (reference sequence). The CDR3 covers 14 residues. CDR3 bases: TGCAGTGCTATTGTCGCAGGAGTTAGGGAGACCCAGTACTTC. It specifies CSAIVAGVRETQYF.

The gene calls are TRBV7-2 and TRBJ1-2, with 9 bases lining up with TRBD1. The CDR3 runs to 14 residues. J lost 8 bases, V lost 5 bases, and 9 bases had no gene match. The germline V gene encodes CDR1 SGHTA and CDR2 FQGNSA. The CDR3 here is CASSHRDRAQGYTF. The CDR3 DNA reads TGTGCCAGCAGCCATCGGGACAGGGCACAGGGCTACACCTTC.

The chain's CDR3 is CASSRGGEGSPLHF. The DNA of the CDR3 is TGTGCCAGCAGCCGGGGAGGGGAGGGCTCACCCCTCCACTTT. The rearrangement links TRBV9 to TRBJ1-6; maybe TRBD1 (5 bases). V was clipped by 4 bases and J by 10 bases, with 15 bases between them. Looked up from germline, CDR1 is SGDLS and CDR2 is YYNGEE. The CDR3 has 14 amino acids.

The CDR3 spells CASSQDKSLLNNEQFF. CDR3 nucleotide sequence: TGTGCCAGCAGCCAAGATAAGTCCCTGCTGAACAATGAGCAGTTCTTC. The V call is TRBV4-2, the J call TRBJ2-1; no clear D gene. Germline-derived CDR1 and CDR2 are LGHNA and YNFKEQ. V was pared by 0 bases and J by 5 bases, with 14 bases between. This CDR3 comprises 16 residues.

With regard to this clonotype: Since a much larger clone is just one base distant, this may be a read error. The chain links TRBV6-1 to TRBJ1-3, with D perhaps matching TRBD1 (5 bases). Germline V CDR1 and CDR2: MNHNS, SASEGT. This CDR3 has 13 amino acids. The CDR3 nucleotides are TGTGCCATCAGTGGGACGAATATAAACACCATATATTTT. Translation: CAISGTNINTIYF.

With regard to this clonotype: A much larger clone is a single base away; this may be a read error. This CDR3 is CASSVGQGGHTGELFF. CDR3 coding DNA: TGTGCCAGCAGTGTGGGACAGGGTGGTCACACCGGGGAGCTGTTTTTT. J is TRBJ1-4 and V is TRBV6-1, with 9 bases that match TRBD1. The DNA end is more similar to TRBJ2-2, so the J call may be wrong. Germline CDR1 MNHNS, CDR2 SASEGT. CDR3 length equals 16 residues.

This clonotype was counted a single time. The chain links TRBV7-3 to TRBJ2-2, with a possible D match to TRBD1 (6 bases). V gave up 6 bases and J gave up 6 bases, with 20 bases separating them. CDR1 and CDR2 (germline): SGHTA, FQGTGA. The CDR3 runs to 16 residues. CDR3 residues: CASSRTPRTVAGELFF. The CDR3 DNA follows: TGTGCCAGCAGTCGAACTCCTCGGACAGTGGCCGGGGAGCTGTTTTTT.

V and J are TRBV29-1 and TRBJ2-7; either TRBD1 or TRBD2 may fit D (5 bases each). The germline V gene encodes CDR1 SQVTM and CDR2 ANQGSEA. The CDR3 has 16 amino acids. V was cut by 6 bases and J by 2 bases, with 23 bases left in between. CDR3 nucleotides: TGCAGCGTAGAACTCTTACGGGACCGTGGTCCCTACGAGCAGTACTTC. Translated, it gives CSVELLRDRGPYEQYF.

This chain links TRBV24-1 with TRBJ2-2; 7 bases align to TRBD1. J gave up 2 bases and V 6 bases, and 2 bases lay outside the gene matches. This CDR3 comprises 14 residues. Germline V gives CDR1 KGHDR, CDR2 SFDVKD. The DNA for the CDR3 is TGTGCCACCAGTCGGGACAGAAACACCGGGGAGCTGTTTTTT. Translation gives CATSRDRNTGELFF.

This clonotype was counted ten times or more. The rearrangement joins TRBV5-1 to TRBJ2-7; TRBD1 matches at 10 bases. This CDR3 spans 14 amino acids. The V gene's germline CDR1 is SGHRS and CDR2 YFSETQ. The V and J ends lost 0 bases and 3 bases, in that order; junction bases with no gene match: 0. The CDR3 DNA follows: TGCGCCAGCAGCTTGGGGGACAGGGGCTACGAGCAGTACTTC. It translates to CASSLGDRGYEQYF.

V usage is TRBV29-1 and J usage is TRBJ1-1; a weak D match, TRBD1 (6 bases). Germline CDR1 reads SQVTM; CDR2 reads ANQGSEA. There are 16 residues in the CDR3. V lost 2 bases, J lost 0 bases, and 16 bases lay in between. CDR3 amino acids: CSVESIGGRLNTEAFF. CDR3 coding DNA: TGCAGCGTTGAATCTATAGGGGGGCGGCTGAACACTGAAGCTTTCTTT.

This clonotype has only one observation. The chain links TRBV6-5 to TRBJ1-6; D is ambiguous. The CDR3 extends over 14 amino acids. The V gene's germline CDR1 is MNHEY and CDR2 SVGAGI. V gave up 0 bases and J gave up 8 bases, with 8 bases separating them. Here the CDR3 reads CASSYSILDSPLHF. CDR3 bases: TGTGCCAGCAGTTACTCTATTTTGGATTCACCCCTCCACTTT.

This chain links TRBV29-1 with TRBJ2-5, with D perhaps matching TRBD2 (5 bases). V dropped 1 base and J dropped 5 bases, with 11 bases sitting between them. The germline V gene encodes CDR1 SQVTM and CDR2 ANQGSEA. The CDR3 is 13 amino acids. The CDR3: CSVEGRYGETQYF. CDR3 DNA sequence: TGCAGCGTTGAAGGGAGGTACGGGGAGACCCAGTACTTC.

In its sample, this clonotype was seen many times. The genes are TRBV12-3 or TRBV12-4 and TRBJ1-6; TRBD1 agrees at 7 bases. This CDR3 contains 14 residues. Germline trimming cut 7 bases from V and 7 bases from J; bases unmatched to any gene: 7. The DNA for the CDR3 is TGTGCCAGCACCCCGACAGGGTTGAATTCACCCCTCCACTTT. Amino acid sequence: CASTPTGLNSPLHF.

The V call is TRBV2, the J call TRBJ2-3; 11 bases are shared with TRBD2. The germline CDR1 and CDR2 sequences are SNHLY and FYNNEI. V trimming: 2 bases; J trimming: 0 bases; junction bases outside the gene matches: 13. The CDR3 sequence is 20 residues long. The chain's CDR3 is CASSEFRLAGGLSSTDTQYF. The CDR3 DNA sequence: TGTGCCAGCAGTGAATTCAGGCTAGCGGGGGGTCTCTCTAGCACAGATACGCAGTATTTT.

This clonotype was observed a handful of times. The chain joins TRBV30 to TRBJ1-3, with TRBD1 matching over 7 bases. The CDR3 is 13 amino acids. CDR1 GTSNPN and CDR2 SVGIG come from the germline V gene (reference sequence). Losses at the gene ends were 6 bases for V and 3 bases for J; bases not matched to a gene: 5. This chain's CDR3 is CACATGVGNTIYF. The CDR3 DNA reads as TGTGCCTGTGCCACAGGGGTTGGAAACACCATATATTTT.

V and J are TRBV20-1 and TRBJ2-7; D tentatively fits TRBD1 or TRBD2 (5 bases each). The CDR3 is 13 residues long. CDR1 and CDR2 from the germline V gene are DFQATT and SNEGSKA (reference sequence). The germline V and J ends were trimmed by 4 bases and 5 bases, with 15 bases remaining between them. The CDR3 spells CSAIHLQGHEQYF. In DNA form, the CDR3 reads TGCAGTGCTATTCACTTGCAGGGACACGAGCAGTACTTC.

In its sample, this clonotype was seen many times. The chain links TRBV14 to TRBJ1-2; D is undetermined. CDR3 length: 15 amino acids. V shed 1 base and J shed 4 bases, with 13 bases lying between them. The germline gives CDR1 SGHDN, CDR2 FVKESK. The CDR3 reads CASSQGLVGTYGYTF. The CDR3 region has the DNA TGTGCCAGCAGCCAAGGTCTTGTCGGTACCTATGGCTACACCTTC.

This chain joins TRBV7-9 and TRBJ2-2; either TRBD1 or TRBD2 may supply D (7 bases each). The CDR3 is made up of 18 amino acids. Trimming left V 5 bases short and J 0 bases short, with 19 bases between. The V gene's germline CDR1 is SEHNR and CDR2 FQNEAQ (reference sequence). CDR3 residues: CASSQRGRGTSNTGELFF. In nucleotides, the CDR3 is TGTGCCAGCAGCCAGAGGGGGCGGGGGACCTCGAACACCGGGGAGCTGTTTTTT.

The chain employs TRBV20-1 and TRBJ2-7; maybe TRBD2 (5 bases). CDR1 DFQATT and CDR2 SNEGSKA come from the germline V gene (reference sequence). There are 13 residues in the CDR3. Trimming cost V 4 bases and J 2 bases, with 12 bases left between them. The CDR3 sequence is CSATRSGAYEQYF. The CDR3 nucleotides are TGCAGTGCTACCCGCAGCGGCGCCTACGAGCAGTACTTC.

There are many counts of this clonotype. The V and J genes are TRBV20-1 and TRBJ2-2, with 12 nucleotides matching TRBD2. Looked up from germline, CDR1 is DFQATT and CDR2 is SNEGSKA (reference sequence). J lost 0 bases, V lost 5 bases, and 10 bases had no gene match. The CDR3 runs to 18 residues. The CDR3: CSASRRTSGAANTGELFF. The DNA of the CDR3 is TGCAGTGCTTCACGTCGGACTAGCGGGGCCGCGAACACCGGGGAGCTGTTTTTT.

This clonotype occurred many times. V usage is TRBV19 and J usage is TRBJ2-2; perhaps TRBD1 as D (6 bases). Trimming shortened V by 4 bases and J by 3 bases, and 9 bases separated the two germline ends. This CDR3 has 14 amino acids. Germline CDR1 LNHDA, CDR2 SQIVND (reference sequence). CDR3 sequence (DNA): TGTGCCAGTAGTACCGACAGGTACACCGGGGAGCTGTTTTTT. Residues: CASSTDRYTGELFF.